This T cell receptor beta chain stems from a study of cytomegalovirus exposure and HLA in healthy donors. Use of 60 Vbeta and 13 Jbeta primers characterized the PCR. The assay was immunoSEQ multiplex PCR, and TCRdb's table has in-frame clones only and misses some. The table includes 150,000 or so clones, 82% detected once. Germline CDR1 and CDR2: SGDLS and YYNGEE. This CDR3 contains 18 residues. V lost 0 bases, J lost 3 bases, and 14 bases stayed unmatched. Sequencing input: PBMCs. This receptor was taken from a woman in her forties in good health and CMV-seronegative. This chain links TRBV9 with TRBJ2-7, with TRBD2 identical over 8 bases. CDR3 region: CASSVDLMGTSGNYEQYF. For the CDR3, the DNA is TGTGCCAGCAGCGTAGATCTAATGGGGACTAGTGGAAACTACGAGCAGTACTTC. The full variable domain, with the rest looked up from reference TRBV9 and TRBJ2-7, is DSGVTQTPKHLITATGQRVTLRCSPRSGDLSVYWYQQSLDQGLQFLIQYYNGEERAKGNILERFSAQQFPDLHSELNLSSLELGDSALYFCASSVDLMGTSGNYEQYFGPGTRLTVT.